This T cell receptor (beta chain) appears in the sequencing data of a study of blood T cell repertoires in COVID-19. Trimming shortened V by 5 bases and J by 0 bases, and 14 bases separated the two germline ends. Germline V gene lookup returns CDR1 LNHDA and CDR2 SQIVND (reference sequence). The CDR3 runs to 16 residues. Profiled with immunoSEQ multiplex PCR; TCRdb holds only in-frame clones, not every one. Of around 200,000 clones listed, about 85% are singletons. This TCR derives from a woman of 80 years or more with acute or convalescent COVID-19. The chain combines TRBV19 with TRBJ2-1, with a tentative D call TRBD2 (6 bases). The specimen was peripheral blood. CDR3 coding DNA: TGTGCCAGTAGTGTTGCTAGCGTCAGCTCCTACAATGAGCAGTTCTTC. Protein sequence: CASSVASVSSYNEQFF.